This entry lists 22 T cell receptor beta chains sequenced from one sample in a study of cytomegalovirus exposure and HLA in healthy donors. The PCR contained 60 Vbeta and 13 Jbeta primers. Clones were sequenced by immunoSEQ multiplex PCR, and TCRdb holds only the in-frame ones, with some missing. The sample has 85,000 to 130,000 clones, 70% to 85% seen once. Sequencing used PBMCs. All receptors come from a woman younger than 35 in good health and CMV-seronegative.

This clone occurred once. The J gene is TRBJ2-5, the V gene TRBV4-3, with a tentative D call TRBD2 (6 bases). With the DNA end fitting TRBJ2-7 better, the J assignment may be wrong. The CDR3 runs to 15 residues. From germline, CDR1 is LGHNA and CDR2 YSLEER. This CDR3 is CASSQESTSFYEQYF. The CDR3 coding sequence is TGCGCCAGCAGCCAAGAGTCTACTAGCTTCTACGAGCAGTACTTC.

This clone was found a few times. The chain recombines TRBV5-6 with TRBJ2-2; 8 bases agree with TRBD2. The CDR3 covers 14 residues. With V trimmed by 5 bases and J by 5 bases, 5 bases remained unmatched. Germline V CDR1 and CDR2: SGHDT, YYEEEE. DNA for the CDR3: TGTGCCAGCAGACTAGCGGAAGTTACCGGGGAGCTGTTTTTT. Translated, it gives CASRLAEVTGELFF.

The V and J genes are TRBV23-1 and TRBJ2-4; a weak D match, TRBD1 (6 bases). TRBV23-1 is annotated as an ORF whose role is uncertain. V was shortened by 3 bases and J by 5 bases, with 11 bases between the two germline ends. This CDR3 spans 14 amino acids. The CDR3 DNA sequence: TGCGCCAGCAGTCAGCCCAGGGGTCAAAACATTCAGTACTTC. Translated, it gives CASSQPRGQNIQYF.

This sequence joins TRBV27 and TRBJ1-5; D unclear. V was pared by 5 bases and J by 9 bases, with 11 bases between. Germline assignment: CDR1 MNHEY and CDR2 SMNVEV (reference sequence). The CDR3 contains 12 residues. CDR3 nucleotides: TGTGCCAGCAGTCCCCCGGGATTGCCCCAGCATTTT. It translates to CASSPPGLPQHF.

Note on this clone: The identical CDR3 is also encoded by other nucleotide sequences in the sample. The chain combines TRBV19 with TRBJ2-1, with D tentatively TRBD2 (6 bases). V was pared by 10 bases and J by 6 bases, with 28 bases between. Germline values: CDR1 LNHDA, CDR2 SQIVND (reference sequence). The CDR3 has 17 amino acids. CDR3 protein: CATDARRGTGDSNEQFF. In DNA form, the CDR3 reads TGTGCCACGGATGCCCGCCGGGGGACGGGAGATTCCAATGAGCAGTTCTTC.

V gene TRBV27 combines with J gene TRBJ2-7; tentative D call: TRBD1 (6 bases). Germline loops: CDR1 MNHEY, CDR2 SMNVEV (reference sequence). The CDR3 consists of 13 residues. V gave up 6 bases and J gave up 7 bases, with 16 bases separating them. CDR3 protein: CASRKTGTGEQYF. The CDR3 DNA reads as TGTGCCAGCAGGAAGACAGGAACGGGTGAGCAGTACTTC.

This chain links TRBV4-3 with TRBJ2-1, with TRBD2 matching 7 bases. Germline loops: CDR1 LGHNA, CDR2 YSLEER. The CDR3 is 17 amino acids. The trim removed 1 base at V and 0 bases at J, leaving 6 bases unmatched. The CDR3 here is CASSQASGYRSYNEQFF. CDR3 in DNA: TGCGCCAGCAGCCAAGCTAGCGGATACCGCTCCTACAATGAGCAGTTCTTC.

CDR3 amino acids: CASSLGTSGVGETQYF. The DNA for the CDR3 is TGTGCCAGCAGTTTGGGGACTAGCGGCGTGGGGGAGACCCAGTACTTC. The rearrangement links TRBV27 to TRBJ2-5; 11 nucleotides line up with TRBD2. V dropped 3 bases and J dropped 5; count of bases not matched to a gene: 8. Germline-derived CDR1 and CDR2 are MNHEY and SMNVEV (reference sequence). This CDR3 is 16 amino acids long.

The V call is TRBV11-1, the J call TRBJ2-3; TRBD1 matches at 9 bases. Germline V CDR1 and CDR2: SGHAT, FQDESV (reference sequence). V lost 5 bases to trimming and J lost 5 bases; unmatched junction nucleotides: 5. The CDR3 consists of 14 residues. CDR3 loop: CASSGRDREDTQYF. The CDR3 nucleotides read TGTGCCAGCAGCGGCCGGGACAGGGAAGATACGCAGTATTTT.

The chain is built from TRBV30 and TRBJ2-7, with 13 bases identical to TRBD2. Germline lookup yields CDR1 GTSNPN and CDR2 SVGIG (reference sequence). After removal of 8 bases from V and 2 bases from J, the junction contained 9 bases not matched to a gene. This CDR3 has 15 residues. The CDR3 nucleotides are TGTGCCCTCGGACTAGCGGGGGTCGCTACCTACGAGCAGTACTTC. Translating it yields CALGLAGVATYEQYF.

This sequence joins TRBV7-2 and TRBJ1-3; 9 bases are a match to TRBD1. V shed 0 bases, J shed 0 bases, and the junction held 15 bases outside the gene matches. The germline V gene encodes CDR1 SGHTA and CDR2 FQGNSA. CDR3 length: 21 amino acids. DNA of the CDR3: TGTGCCAGCAGCTTAGCTAGGGACCGGGACAGGGAGGGGAGCTCTGGAAACACCATATATTTT. This gives the protein CASSLARDRDREGSSGNTIYF. The entire variable domain, with the rest obtained from reference TRBV7-2 and TRBJ1-3, is as follows: GAGVSQSPSNKVTEKGKDVELRCDPISGHTALYWYRQSLGQGLEFLIYFQGNSAPDKSGLPSDRFSAERTGGSVSTLTIQRTQQEDSAVYLCASSLARDRDREGSSGNTIYFGEGSWLTVV.

The chain couples TRBV4-1 to TRBJ2-5; D gene ambiguous. The J call is uncertain, as TRBJ2-7 better fits the DNA end. This CDR3 spans 15 amino acids. CDR1 and CDR2 (germline): MGHRA, YSYEKL. The CDR3 bases are TGCGCCAGCAGCCGAGAACCCATACTAACCTACGAGCAGTACTTC. Amino acid sequence: CASSREPILTYEQYF.

This chain joins TRBV10-3 and TRBJ2-3; 11 positions agree with TRBD2. The germline CDR1 and CDR2 sequences are ENHRY and SYGVKD. This CDR3 contains 16 residues. V was pared by 0 bases and J by 6 bases, with 5 bases of the junction left unmatched. The CDR3 DNA reads as TGTGCCATCAGTGAGTCAGGTAGCGGGGGGGTCGATACGCAGTATTTT. This gives the protein CAISESGSGGVDTQYF.

The chain employs TRBV9 and TRBJ1-5, with TRBD1 identical over 8 bases. With 4 bases clipped from V and 1 base from J, the junction kept 4 bases outside the gene matches. The CDR3 length is 15 residues. The germline gives CDR1 SGDLS, CDR2 YYNGEE. The CDR3 DNA reads TGTGCCAGCAGCCGAACAGGGGGGAGCAATCAGCCCCAGCATTTT. The encoded protein is CASSRTGGSNQPQHF.

The genes are TRBV7-6 and TRBJ2-2, with 11 bases identical to TRBD2. CDR3 length: 14 residues. V was clipped by 5 bases and J by 6 bases; unmatched bases: 2. The germline CDR1 and CDR2 sequences are SGHVS and FNYEAQ. CDR3: CASSLSGGAGELFF. Written as DNA, the CDR3 is TGTGCCAGCAGCCTTAGCGGGGGGGCCGGGGAGCTGTTTTTT.

This clone has a single count. V usage is TRBV4-1 and J usage is TRBJ2-2; possibly TRBD2 for D (6 bases). The CDR3 is made up of 17 amino acids. Germline-derived CDR1 and CDR2 are MGHRA and YSYEKL. Trimming took off 5 bases at V and 1 base at J, with 17 bases between the two ends. The CDR3 sequence is CASSWRAGPKNTGELFF. The CDR3 nucleotides are TGCGCCAGCAGCTGGAGGGCAGGGCCCAAGAACACCGGGGAGCTGTTTTTT.

J is TRBJ2-3 and V is TRBV7-9; the match to TRBD2 covers 7 bases. V lost 2 bases, J lost 1 base, and 9 bases stayed unmatched. In germline, CDR1 is SEHNR, CDR2 FQNEAQ (reference sequence). The CDR3 has 17 amino acids. As DNA, the CDR3 is TGTGCCAGCAGCTTAAGGCCGGGGGGTCAGGGCACAGATACGCAGTATTTT. Residues: CASSLRPGGQGTDTQYF.

The chain recombines TRBV9 with TRBJ2-7, with TRBD1 matching 7 bases. Germline V gene data show CDR1 as SGDLS and CDR2 as YYNGEE. The length of the CDR3 is 14 residues. V gave up 4 bases and J gave up 0 bases; unmatched junction bases: 4. Here the CDR3 reads CASSLQGNSYEQYF. CDR3 DNA: TGTGCCAGCAGCCTACAGGGGAACTCCTACGAGCAGTACTTC.

A single count supports this clone. This sequence joins TRBV14 and TRBJ1-2; 9 bases align to TRBD1. This CDR3 region has 14 residues. The ends lost 0 bases at V and 5 bases at J; junction bases unmatched: 1. Germline loops: CDR1 SGHDN, CDR2 FVKESK. CDR3 loop: CASSQDDRGYGYTF. CDR3 nucleotide sequence: TGTGCCAGCAGCCAAGATGACAGGGGGTATGGCTACACCTTC.

The chain is built from TRBV4-3 and TRBJ2-1; 10 positions match TRBD1. Germline V gene sequence: CDR1 LGHNA, CDR2 YSLEER. Trimming cost V 5 bases and J 6 bases; bases outside gene matches: 7. The CDR3 runs to 15 residues. CDR3 loop: CASSAVRTGGNEQFF. The CDR3 DNA sequence: TGCGCCAGCAGCGCGGTCCGGACAGGGGGCAATGAGCAGTTCTTC.

The CDR3 region has the DNA TGTGCCAGCAGCTTTCGGGCCCGGGACAGGGGCCGAGTCGAGCAGTACTTC. It translates to CASSFRARDRGRVEQYF. The V and J genes are TRBV7-6 and TRBJ2-7; 10 positions match TRBD1. J was trimmed by 6 bases and V by 3 bases; bases with no gene match: 14. Germline-derived CDR1 and CDR2 are SGHVS and FNYEAQ. This CDR3 spans 17 amino acids.

The V and J genes are TRBV7-2 and TRBJ2-7, with D perhaps matching TRBD1 (6 bases). This CDR3 region has 15 residues. Trimming pared 6 bases from V and 0 bases from J, leaving 15 bases between. CDR1 and CDR2 (germline): SGHTA, FQGNSA. The CDR3, as DNA: TGTGCCAGCAGGTACAGGGAGTCGAGCTCCTACGAGCAGTACTTC. Translated: CASRYRESSSYEQYF.